The clone carrying this TCR beta chain appeared many times. Its antigen remains unknown. Original processing notes: What underpinned the distant-metastasis classifier for papillary thyroid cancer was the set of CDR3 differences across clinicopathological groups. Using MiXCR, TCRdb re-called clones from the PCR reads. The V and J calls come from TCRdb's annotation, not from the publication. Of approximately 86,000 clones listed, under 15% are singletons. Thyroid surgery was performed in patients who had received no treatment beforehand. The sample is drawn from a study of metastatic and nonmetastatic thyroid tumors. For the study at large: Patients with malignant and benign thyroid disease provided blood and tumor or nodule tissue, whose repertoires were compared.

Study-level findings and limits: Reportedly, malignant thyroid tumors had significantly higher TCR beta diversity than benign nodules, in blood and tumor.

The clonotype comes from a female donor with papillary thyroid cancer or a benign thyroid nodule (not recorded which). Some clones in this sample may be carry-over from other donors' samples. Material: tumor tissue.

CDR3 sequence (DNA): TGCGCCAGCAGCCACTTCCTCCCGGCGTGGGAGGCTTTCTTT. This codes for CASSHFLPAWEAFF. V and J are TRBV4-1 and TRBJ1-1; no clear D. With 3 bases removed from V and 11 bases from J, the gap between germline ends came to 19 bases. This CDR3 region has 14 residues. Germline CDR1 is MGHRA and CDR2 is YSYEKL.